This T cell receptor beta chain was documented in a study of T-cell reconstitution after alpha-beta-depleted transplantation in children. The V and J ends lost 6 bases and 2 bases respectively, with 11 bases between them. The germline V gene has CDR1 MDHEN and CDR2 SYDVKM. The CDR3 is made up of 13 amino acids. The authors prepared the TCRbeta library with unique molecular identifiers. MiXCR was run by TCRdb on the PCR reads, yielding one entry per CDR3 protein. The repertoire holds more than 300,000 distinct CDR3 sequences, with around 16% as singletons. This TCR was sampled from a male patient between 2 and 15 years old who had a stem cell transplant for acute lymphoblastic leukemia, so the T cells may come from the graft donor. This chain uses TRBV28 with TRBJ2-7, with D uncertain. The material sequenced was PBMCs, mostly from graft donor cells, taken 360 days after TCRalphabeta/CD19-depleted stem cell transplant. The DNA of the CDR3 is TGTGCCAGCAGCGGGCAGGAGCCCTACGAGCAGTACTTC. Its translation is CASSGQEPYEQYF.